This T cell receptor (beta chain) was sequenced in a study of blood T cell repertoires in COVID-19. This table comes from immunoSEQ multiplex PCR, and its TCRdb copy is limited to in-frame clones, with some not included. The table shows approximately 300,000 clones, with under 90% occurring only once. Trimming took off 9 bases at V and 5 bases at J, with 9 bases between the two ends. The CDR3 is made up of 11 amino acids. Looked up from germline, CDR1 is KGHDR and CDR2 is SFDVKD. This receptor was taken from a man aged 55 to 70 who had recovered from COVID-19. The chain couples TRBV24-1 to TRBJ1-1; no firm D call. The specimen was PBMCs or T cells enriched from blood (not recorded which). CDR3 in DNA: TGTGCCACCCGGGGAAATACTGAAGCTTTCTTT. Residues: CATRGNTEAFF.